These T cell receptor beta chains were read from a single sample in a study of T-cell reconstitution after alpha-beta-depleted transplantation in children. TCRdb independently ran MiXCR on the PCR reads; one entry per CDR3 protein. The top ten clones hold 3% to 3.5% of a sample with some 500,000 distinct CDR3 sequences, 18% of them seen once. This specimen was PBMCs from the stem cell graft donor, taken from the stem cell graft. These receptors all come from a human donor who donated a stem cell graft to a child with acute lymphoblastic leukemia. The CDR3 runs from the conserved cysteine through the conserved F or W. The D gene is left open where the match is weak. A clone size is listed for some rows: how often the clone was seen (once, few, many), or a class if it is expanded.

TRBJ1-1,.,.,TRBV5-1,CASSLQEIDTEAFF,TGCGCCAGCAGCTTACAAGAGATCGACACTGAAGCTTTCTTT
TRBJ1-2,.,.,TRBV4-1,CAAGANYGYTF,TGCGCAGCGGGGGCAAACTATGGCTACACCTTC
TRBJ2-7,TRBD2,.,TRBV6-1,CASSDQSGRVPSYEQYF,TGTGCCAGCAGTGACCAAAGCGGGAGGGTCCCGTCCTACGAGCAGTACTTC
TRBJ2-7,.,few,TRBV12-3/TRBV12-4,CASSLRGFLNYEQYF,TGTGCCAGCAGTTTACGGGGATTTCTTAATTACGAGCAGTACTTC
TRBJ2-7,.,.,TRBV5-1,CASSSRGPQGEQYF,TGCGCCAGCAGCTCCCGGGGGCCCCAGGGCGAGCAGTACTTC
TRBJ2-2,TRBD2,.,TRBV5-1,CASRRPGLAGANTGELFF,TGCGCCAGCAGGAGGCCGGGACTAGCGGGGGCGAACACCGGGGAGCTGTTTTTT
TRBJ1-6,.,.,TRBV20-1,CSARDSWEAYNSPLHF,TGCAGTGCTAGAGATTCTTGGGAGGCCTATAATTCACCCCTCCACTTT
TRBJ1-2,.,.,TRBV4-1,CASSQGVARQNYGYTF,TGCGCCAGCAGCCAAGGAGTTGCCCGCCAGAACTATGGCTACACCTTC
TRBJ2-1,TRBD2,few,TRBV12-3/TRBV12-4,CASSNGTSDGHEQFF,TGTGCCAGCAGCAACGGGACTAGCGATGGTCATGAGCAGTTCTTC
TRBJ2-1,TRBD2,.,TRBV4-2,CASSQESGRANEQFF,TGTGCCAGCAGCCAAGAGAGCGGGAGGGCCAATGAGCAGTTCTTC
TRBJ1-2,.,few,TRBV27,CASSLSGGWNYGYTF,TGTGCCAGCAGTTTATCGGGAGGGTGGAACTATGGCTACACCTTC
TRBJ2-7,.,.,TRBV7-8,CASSLAPLMAYEQYF,TGTGCCAGCAGCTTAGCCCCTTTGATGGCCTACGAGCAGTACTTC
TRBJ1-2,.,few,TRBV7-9,CASSEKRERGGYTF,TGTGCCAGCAGCGAGAAGAGAGAGAGGGGGGGCTACACCTTC
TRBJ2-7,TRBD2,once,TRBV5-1,CASSQAGGPGEQYF,TGCGCCAGCAGCCAAGCGGGAGGGCCGGGGGAGCAGTACTTC